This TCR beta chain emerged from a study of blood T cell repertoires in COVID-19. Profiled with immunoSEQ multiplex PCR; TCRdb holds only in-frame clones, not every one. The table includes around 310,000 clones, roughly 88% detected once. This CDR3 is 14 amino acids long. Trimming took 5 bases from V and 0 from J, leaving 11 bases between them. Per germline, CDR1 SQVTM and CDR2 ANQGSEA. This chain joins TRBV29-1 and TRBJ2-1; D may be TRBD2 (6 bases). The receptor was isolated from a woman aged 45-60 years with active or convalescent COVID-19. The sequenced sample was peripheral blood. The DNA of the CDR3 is TGCAGCGTTTCCAGGAGGGACTCCTACAATGAGCAGTTCTTC. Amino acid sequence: CSVSRRDSYNEQFF.